Reported below is one T cell receptor (beta chain). The data derive from a study of identical twins. From the 5' RACE reads, TCRdb called clonotypes with MiXCR, one entry per CDR3 protein. The top ten hold approximately 0.95% of the sample, which has 500,000 to 600,000 distinct CDR3 sequences, around 20% seen once. CDR1 is DFQATT, CDR2 SNEGSKA, per germline (reference sequence). The CDR3 is 16 amino acids. Trimming stripped 2 bases from V and 9 bases from J, with 25 bases between. These data also formed part of another study, on T cells expressing NK-cell markers.

The source of this sequence is a woman aged 18-30 years in good health. The J gene is TRBJ2-5, the V gene TRBV20-1; tentatively, D is TRBD1 or TRBD2 (6 bases each). Sequencing was performed on CD4+ T cells sorted from blood. As DNA, the CDR3 is TGCAGTGCTAGAAGCGAGGGGGACTCCTGGTTGATGGCCCAGTACTTC. Its translation: CSARSEGDSWLMAQYF.